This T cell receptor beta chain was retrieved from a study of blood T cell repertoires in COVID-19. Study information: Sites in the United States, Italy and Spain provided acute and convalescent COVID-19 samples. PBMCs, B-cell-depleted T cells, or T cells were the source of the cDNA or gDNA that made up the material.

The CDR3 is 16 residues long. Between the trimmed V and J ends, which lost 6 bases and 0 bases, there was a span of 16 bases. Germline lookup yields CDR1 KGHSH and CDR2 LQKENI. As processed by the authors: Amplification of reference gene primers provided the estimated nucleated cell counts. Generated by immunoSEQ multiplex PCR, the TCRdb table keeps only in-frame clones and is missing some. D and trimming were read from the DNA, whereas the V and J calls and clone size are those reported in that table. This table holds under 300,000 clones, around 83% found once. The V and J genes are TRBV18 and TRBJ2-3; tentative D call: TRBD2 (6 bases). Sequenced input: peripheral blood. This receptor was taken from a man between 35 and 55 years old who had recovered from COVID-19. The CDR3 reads CASSGGNDASTDTQYF. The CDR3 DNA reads TGTGCCAGCTCGGGCGGGAACGACGCTAGCACAGATACGCAGTATTTT. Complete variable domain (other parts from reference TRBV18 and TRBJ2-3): NAGVMQNPRHLVRRRGQEARLRCSPMKGHSHVYWYRQLPEEGLKFMVYLQKENIIDESGMPKERFSAEFPKEGPSILRIQQVVRGDSAAYFCASSGGNDASTDTQYFGPGTRLTVL.